The 18 T cell receptor beta chains reported below all come from one sample, sequenced in a study of intratumoral heterogeneity in liver cancer. Multiple geographically separated regions of the hepatocellular carcinoma nodule were sampled separately. Produced via immunoSEQ multiplex PCR; TCRdb's table is partial and in-frame only. The data contain some 3,000 clones, about two thirds of them seen just once; the ten biggest clones take up less than 55%. The specimen comprised tumor tissue, sampled before any cancer treatment. Source of these receptors: a woman aged 70 to 79 with hepatocellular carcinoma.

This clone was seen just once. The chain is built from TRBV5-6 and TRBJ2-5; D call uncertain. Trimming shortened V by 4 bases and J by 4 bases, and 11 bases separated the two germline ends. The CDR3 is made up of 13 amino acids. Germline V gives CDR1 SGHDT, CDR2 YYEEEE. The CDR3 reads CASSPGFPETQYF. CDR3 bases: TGTGCCAGCAGCCCCGGGTTCCCAGAGACCCAGTACTTC.

V gene TRBV7-8 combines with J gene TRBJ2-7; 7 bases fit TRBD2. Losses at the gene ends were 0 bases for V and 3 bases for J; bases not matched to a gene: 5. The CDR3 spans 15 residues. Germline V gene data show CDR1 as SGHVS and CDR2 as FQNEAQ. The chain's CDR3 is CASSLARGDGYEQYF. CDR3 DNA sequence: TGTGCCAGCAGCTTAGCACGGGGGGACGGCTACGAGCAGTACTTC.

The chain's CDR3 is CASSRLAGGGYTGELFF. CDR3 bases: TGTGCCAGCAGCCGACTAGCGGGAGGGGGGTACACCGGGGAGCTGTTTTTT. The rearrangement links TRBV3-1 (or the pseudogene TRBV3-2) to TRBJ2-2, with 14 bases fitting TRBD2. The V gene's germline CDR1 is LGHDT and CDR2 YNNKEL (reference sequence). The V and J ends lost 4 bases and 3 bases, in that order; junction bases with no gene match: 4. The CDR3 is made up of 17 amino acids.

The chain recombines TRBV6-5 with TRBJ1-1; D is ambiguous. Trimming removed 8 bases at V and 3 bases at J, with 10 bases between. The CDR3 has 12 amino acids. Germline values: CDR1 MNHEY, CDR2 SVGAGI. CDR3 nucleotide sequence: TGTGCCAGCCAACCTAGTCACACTGAAGCTTTCTTT. Its translation is CASQPSHTEAFF.

V usage is TRBV27 and J usage is TRBJ2-2; D gene unclear. V was clipped by 3 bases and J by 6 bases, with 5 bases between them. Germline V gives CDR1 MNHEY, CDR2 SMNVEV (reference sequence). The CDR3 runs 12 residues. The chain's CDR3 is CASSFLAGELFF. In nucleotides, the CDR3 is TGTGCCAGCAGTTTCTTAGCCGGGGAGCTGTTTTTT.

A remark on this clone: Other DNA sequences within the sample encode an identical CDR3. CDR3 DNA sequence: TGTGCCAGCAGTTCGAGGACCTACGAGCAGTACTTC. Its translation is CASSSRTYEQYF. The chain couples TRBV28 to TRBJ2-7; D uncertain. The germline V gene has CDR1 MDHEN and CDR2 SYDVKM. The CDR3 consists of 12 residues. V was cut by 4 bases and J by 2 bases, with 6 bases left in between.

The chain has TRBV7-2 and TRBJ2-3; 12 bases agree with TRBD2. Trimming took 1 base from V and 5 from J; bases not matched to a gene: 10. Looked up from germline, CDR1 is SGHTA and CDR2 is FQGNSA. This CDR3 spans 18 amino acids. Here the CDR3 DNA reads TGTGCCAGCAGCTTAGAGTTATGGGCGACTAGCGGGAGAGATACGCAGTATTTT. The encoded protein is CASSLELWATSGRDTQYF.

V is TRBV28 and J is TRBJ2-7, with a tentative D call TRBD1 (6 bases). Trimming removed 5 bases at V and 3 bases at J, with 17 bases between. Germline V gene data show CDR1 as MDHEN and CDR2 as SYDVKM. The CDR3 spans 15 residues. CDR3: CASSATDSWIYEQYF. In DNA, the CDR3 is TGTGCCAGCAGTGCGACGGACAGCTGGATCTACGAGCAGTACTTC.

The J gene is TRBJ2-7, the V gene TRBV5-4; weak D call: TRBD2 (5 bases). Deletions cut 5 bases from V and 4 bases from J, with 10 bases between. Germline CDR1 reads SGHNT; CDR2 reads YYREEE (reference sequence). The CDR3 loop spans 12 amino acids. The CDR3 DNA reads TGTGCCAGCAGGAGGGATCGGTACGAGCAGTACTTC. It specifies CASRRDRYEQYF.

The chain carries TRBV6-5 and TRBJ2-7, with D tentatively TRBD1 (5 bases). The CDR3 has 11 amino acids. Trimming shortened V by 10 bases and J by 2 bases, and 9 bases separated the two germline ends. Germline V gives CDR1 MNHEY, CDR2 SVGAGI. CDR3 bases: TGTGCCATAGGACAAGCCTACGAGCAGTACTTC. Its translation: CAIGQAYEQYF.

This clone was found a few times. The rearrangement links TRBV18 to TRBJ1-6; D is unresolved. Trimming removed 2 bases from V and 4 bases from J, with 6 bases in between. There are 14 residues in the CDR3. Germline-derived CDR1 and CDR2 are KGHSH and LQKENI. In DNA, the CDR3 is TGTGCCAGCTCACCAAAAGGGTATAATTCACCCCTCCACTTT. This codes for CASSPKGYNSPLHF.

The V and J genes are TRBV5-5 and TRBJ2-7, with TRBD2 identical over 10 bases. V shed 4 bases and J 5 bases; nucleotides not matched to a gene: 12. CDR3 length: 16 amino acids. Germline V lookup: CDR1 SGHKS, CDR2 YYEKEE (reference sequence). The CDR3 nucleotides are TGTGCCAGCAGCATTATAAGCGGGAGGGCGATCGACGAGCAGTACTTC. Its protein product is CASSIISGRAIDEQYF.

The chain combines TRBV6-5 with TRBJ2-1; 7 nucleotides line up with TRBD2. The V and J ends lost 2 bases and 7 bases, in that order; junction bases with no gene match: 2. Germline values: CDR1 MNHEY, CDR2 SVGAGI. This CDR3 is built from 13 residues. CDR3 coding DNA: TGTGCCAGCAGTTACCGACTAGCTAATGAGCAGTTCTTC. Translating gives CASSYRLANEQFF.

The chain carries TRBV28 and TRBJ2-1; D not resolved. Germline CDR1 and CDR2: MDHEN and SYDVKM. This CDR3 comprises 11 residues. Between the trimmed V and J ends, which lost 6 bases and 6 bases, there was a span of 6 bases. The CDR3 sequence: CASRQVNEQFF. CDR3 bases: TGTGCCAGCAGGCAAGTCAATGAGCAGTTCTTC.

The sample holds one count of this clone. This sequence joins TRBV24-1 and TRBJ2-1; 9 positions match TRBD1. The germline gives CDR1 KGHDR, CDR2 SFDVKD. CDR3 length: 19 amino acids. The junction had 12 bases not matched to a gene; V was cut back by 4 bases and J by 0 bases. The CDR3 coding sequence is TGTGCCACCAGTGACCCCACAGGGGGCGGTGGGTACTCCTACAATGAGCAGTTCTTC. This sequence encodes CATSDPTGGGGYSYNEQFF.

J is TRBJ1-1 and V is TRBV4-2; D uncertain. Trimming cost V 0 bases and J 1 base, with 3 bases left between them. Germline V gene data show CDR1 as LGHNA and CDR2 as YNFKEQ. The CDR3 loop spans 13 amino acids. Here the CDR3 reads CASSQETNTEAFF. CDR3 coding DNA: TGTGCCAGCAGCCAAGAGACGAACACTGAAGCTTTCTTT.

This clone was seen more than once but under ten times. V is TRBV30 and J is TRBJ2-3; 10 bases fit TRBD2. V was pared by 0 bases and J by 6 bases, with 6 bases of the junction left unmatched. The V gene's germline CDR1 is GTSNPN and CDR2 SVGIG (reference sequence). This CDR3 region has 15 residues. This chain's CDR3 is CAWSVAAGGVDTQYF. In DNA, the CDR3 is TGTGCCTGGAGTGTCGCAGCGGGGGGGGTGGATACGCAGTATTTT. Variable domain in full (rest from reference TRBV30 and TRBJ2-3): SQTIHQWPATLVQPVGSPLSLECTVEGTSNPNLYWYRQAAGRGLQLLFYSVGIGQISSEVPQNLSASRPQDRQFILSSKKLLLSDSGFYLCAWSVAAGGVDTQYFGPGTRLTVL.

The chain has TRBV30 and TRBJ1-1, with D unresolved. Trimming took off 4 bases at V and 7 bases at J, with 16 bases between the two ends. CDR3 size: 13 residues. CDR1 is GTSNPN and CDR2 is SVGIG in the germline V gene (reference sequence). CDR3 sequence: CAWIPQRPLEAFF. The CDR3 DNA reads as TGTGCCTGGATACCTCAGAGGCCTCTTGAAGCTTTCTTT. The entire variable domain, with the rest obtained from reference TRBV30 and TRBJ1-1, is as follows: SQTIHQWPATLVQPVGSPLSLECTVEGTSNPNLYWYRQAAGRGLQLLFYSVGIGQISSEVPQNLSASRPQDRQFILSSKKLLLSDSGFYLCAWIPQRPLEAFFGQGTRLTVV.